This T cell receptor (beta chain) is from a study of OX40 agonist ivuxolimab in advanced cancers. Study summary: Partial responses occurred in Three dose-escalation patients, one with hepatocellular carcinoma and two with cutaneous melanoma.

Comments on this clone: Antigen unknown.

Germline lookup yields CDR1 SGHNT and CDR2 YYREEE (reference sequence). Trimming shortened V by 4 bases and J by 5 bases, and 13 bases separated the two germline ends. CDR3 size: 13 residues. General study findings and limits: Dose levels from 0.1 to 3.0 mg/kg saw CD4+ and CD8+ blood T cells expand clonally by week 6. Low normalized T-cell clonal expansion was also seen in some nonresponders. Compared with CD4+, CD8+ T cells on average had more expanded clones.

TCRdb's copy holds only in-frame clones and misses some; the assay was immunoSEQ multiplex PCR. The sample lists roughly 100,000 clones; roughly 89% were seen once. The sample here was CD4+ or CD8+ T cells sorted from blood, taken in a trial of the OX40 agonist ivuxolimab. This sequence joins TRBV5-4 and TRBJ2-7; no clear D. This TCR derives from an adult with an advanced solid tumor such as melanoma, head and neck, liver or kidney cancer. The CDR3 nucleotides are TGTGCCAGCAGCAGCCGGACGTCTGACGAGCAGTACTTC. It translates to CASSSRTSDEQYF. The entire variable domain, with the rest obtained from reference TRBV5-4 and TRBJ2-7, is as follows: ETGVTQSPTHLIKTRGQQVTLRCSSQSGHNTVSWYQQALGQGPQFIFQYYREEENGRGNFPPRFSGLQFPNYSSELNVNALELDDSALYLCASSSRTSDEQYFGPGTRLTVT.